Below, one T cell receptor (beta chain) is given with its context. The sample comes from a study of blood T cell repertoires in COVID-19. On the study more broadly: Sites in the United States, Italy and Spain provided acute and convalescent COVID-19 samples.

The CDR3 totals 11 residues. The germline gives CDR1 SQVTM, CDR2 ANQGSEA. V lost 6 bases to trimming and J lost 4 bases; unmatched junction nucleotides: 0. Assay used: immunoSEQ multiplex PCR; TCRdb lists only in-frame clones, some missing. Of 170,000 or so clones listed, roughly 86% are singletons. Sequenced material: peripheral blood. The V and J genes are TRBV29-1 and TRBJ1-2; 9 bases are a match to TRBD1. The clonotype was recovered from a man aged 45-60 years with active or convalescent COVID-19. This CDR3 is CSVTGGYGYTF. The CDR3 nucleotides read TGCAGCGTGACAGGGGGCTATGGCTACACCTTC.